This TCR beta chain was observed in a study of T cells in Graves' hyperthyroidism and ophthalmopathy. Findings of the study overall: Blood also carried most thyroid clonotypes expanded above 0.001.

Per the germline V gene, CDR1 is MGHDK and CDR2 is SYGVNS. The ends were cut back, 8 bases at V and 10 bases at J, with 15 bases in the middle. The CDR3 contains 13 residues. Researchers amplified the TCR beta CDR3 regions from RNA transcripts. The HTBI set primed first-round TCR CDR3 RT-PCR. TCRdb passed the multiplex PCR reads through MiXCR, listing each CDR3 protein once. The data hold under 700,000 distinct CDR3 sequences, with 46% observed a single time. In regard to this clonotype: Its specificity is not known.

This receptor was obtained from a woman between 18 and 29 years old with Graves' hyperthyroidism. The sequencing sample was made of peripheral blood or thyroid tissue (not recorded which). V and J are TRBV25-1 and TRBJ1-6, with D maybe TRBD1 (6 bases). CDR3: CASLEGQQSPLHF. CDR3 DNA: TGTGCCAGCTTAGAGGGACAACAATCACCCCTCCACTTT.